Below are 7 T cell receptor beta chains sequenced from a single sample in a study of cytomegalovirus exposure and HLA in healthy donors. It was with 60 Vbeta and 13 Jbeta primers that the PCR ran. Profiling relied on immunoSEQ multiplex PCR, and the TCRdb table lists in-frame clones only, not all of them. The sample carries some 110,000 clones, over 80% recorded once. The specimen was PBMCs. These receptors were obtained from a man aged 25-45 years in good health and CMV-seropositive.

A few counts support this clone. J is TRBJ1-1 and V is TRBV2; D call uncertain. The germline V gene has CDR1 SNHLY and CDR2 FYNNEI. The CDR3 is 13 residues long. Trimming cost V 6 bases and J 0 bases, with 8 bases left between them. The CDR3 DNA reads as TGTGCCAGCAGGAGGGATATGAACACTGAAGCTTTCTTT. Its translation is CASRRDMNTEAFF.

This chain joins TRBV12-5 and TRBJ2-3; 7 positions match TRBD2. Unmatched junction bases numbered 9, after V lost 3 bases and J lost 6 bases. Germline loops: CDR1 LGHNT, CDR2 FRNRAP. The CDR3 runs to 15 residues. The CDR3 is CASGFGGRGRDTQYF. The CDR3 nucleotides read TGTGCTAGTGGTTTCGGCGGGAGAGGAAGGGATACGCAGTATTTT.

The chain employs TRBV11-2 and TRBJ1-4; TRBD1 is a possible D gene (5 bases). CDR3 length: 14 amino acids. Germline V gene lookup returns CDR1 SGHAT and CDR2 FQNNGV. Trimming removed 5 bases at V and 5 bases at J, with 12 bases between. For the CDR3, the DNA is TGTGCCAGCAGCCCCTTTGGGGGGAATGAAAAACTGTTTTTT. As protein: CASSPFGGNEKLFF.

V gene TRBV5-4 combines with J gene TRBJ2-3; perhaps TRBD2 as D (5 bases). V was clipped by 4 bases and J by 2 bases, with 23 bases between them. Germline V lookup: CDR1 SGHNT, CDR2 YYREEE (reference sequence). CDR3 length: 18 amino acids. The DNA of the CDR3 is TGTGCCAGCAGCCTATCCCCGTTTACTAGGTCCCACACAGATACGCAGTATTTT. Translating gives CASSLSPFTRSHTDTQYF.

The genes are TRBV7-2 and TRBJ2-2; the match to TRBD1 covers 11 bases. Trimming took 4 bases from V and 6 from J; bases not matched to a gene: 4. This CDR3 is 15 amino acids long. CDR1 and CDR2 from the germline V gene are SGHTA and FQGNSA. The CDR3 nucleotides read TGTGCCAGCAGCTGGAGGACAGGGGGCTCCGGGGAGCTGTTTTTT. It encodes CASSWRTGGSGELFF.

The chain is built from TRBV4-2 and TRBJ2-3; 11 positions agree with TRBD2. The germline V gene has CDR1 LGHNA and CDR2 YNFKEQ. This CDR3 is built from 15 residues. The V gene end was trimmed by 0 bases and the J gene end by 13 bases; junction bases not matched to a gene: 9. This chain's CDR3 is CASSQDRSGGAFKYF. The CDR3 DNA follows: TGTGCCAGCAGCCAAGACCGTAGCGGGGGGGCCTTCAAGTATTTT.

This chain joins TRBV4-2 and TRBJ2-3; 9 bases match TRBD1. In germline, CDR1 is LGHNA, CDR2 YNFKEQ. Trimming cost V 3 bases and J 3 bases; bases outside gene matches: 10. The CDR3 extends over 17 amino acids. DNA for the CDR3: TGTGCCAGCAGCCAGGCCCCACAGGGGGCGAGGACAGATACGCAGTATTTT. This translates into CASSQAPQGARTDTQYF.